Reported below is one TCR beta chain. Antigen specificity is unknown. This specimen belongs to a study of tumor-infiltrating lymphocytes in primary liver carcinoma. Overall study: Ages ranged from 30 to 69, with HCC or mixed HCC-cholangiocarcinoma. The tumors, T1-T3 N0M0 lesions, were roughly 4 to 10 cm across. General study results and limits: All five tumor regions shared only about 7-24% of top clones. Reduced overlap was seen in tumor-adjacent and tumor-blood pairs versus tumor region pairs.

The CDR3 is made up of 14 amino acids. V dropped 4 bases and J dropped 5; count of bases not matched to a gene: 5. TCR beta cDNA was made from 400 to 500 ng total RNA with a constant-region primer. Three rounds of nested multiplex PCR with slightly modified ARM-PCR produced TCR beta libraries. Each of the first two PCR rounds ran 9 to 11 cycles with TRBV1-TRBV30 forward and C-beta reverse primers. From the multiplex PCR reads, TCRdb called clonotypes with MiXCR, one entry per CDR3 protein. The table includes 100,000 to 150,000 distinct CDR3 sequences, around 64% detected once. The roughly 18-34 mg bulk tissue piece was not sorted before simultaneous RNA and DNA extraction.

The sequencing input was liver tumor tissue from sampling region 3. Documented subset: tumor region T3, left-lateral pole. The clonotype was recovered from a woman in her sixties or seventies with primary liver carcinoma and hepatitis B virus infection. V usage is TRBV12-3 or TRBV12-4 and J usage is TRBJ1-5; the match to TRBD1 covers 7 bases. DNA for the CDR3: TGTGCCAGCAGTTCCAGGGACAGATATCAGCCCCAGCATTTT. This codes for CASSSRDRYQPQHF.